This T cell receptor beta chain derives from a study of shared clonotypes between healthy human individuals. CDR3 length: 14 amino acids. V lost 6 bases and J lost 5; bases outside the gene matches: 7. Germline CDR1 is SGHRS and CDR2 is YFSETQ. Findings of the study overall: In general, naive subsets displayed greater estimated richness than memory subsets did.

Produced via immunoSEQ multiplex PCR; TCRdb's table is partial and in-frame only. The sample consists of roughly 2 million clones, almost 96% of them appearing once. On this clone: Its antigen is not identified.

Material: naive CD4+ T cells sorted from blood. Documented subset: CD45RA+ positively selected. This receptor was obtained from a man younger than 35 in good health. J is TRBJ2-4 and V is TRBV5-1; 8 nucleotides align to TRBD2. The DNA of the CDR3 is TGCGCCAGCACCCCGGGAGGGGCTGAAAACATTCAGTACTTC. Translating it yields CASTPGGAENIQYF.